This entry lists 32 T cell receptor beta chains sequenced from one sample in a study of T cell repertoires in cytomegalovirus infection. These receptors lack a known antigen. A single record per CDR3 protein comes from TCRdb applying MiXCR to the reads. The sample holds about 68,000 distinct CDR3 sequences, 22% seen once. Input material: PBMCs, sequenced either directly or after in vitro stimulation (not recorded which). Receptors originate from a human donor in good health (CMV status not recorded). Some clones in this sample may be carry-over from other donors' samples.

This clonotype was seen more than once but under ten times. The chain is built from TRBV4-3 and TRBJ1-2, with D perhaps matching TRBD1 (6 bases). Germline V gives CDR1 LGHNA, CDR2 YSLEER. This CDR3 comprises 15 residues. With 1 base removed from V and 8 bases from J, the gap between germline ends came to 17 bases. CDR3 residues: CASSQGIGGAEGYTF. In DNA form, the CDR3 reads TGCGCCAGCAGCCAAGGCATTGGGGGCGCGGAGGGCTACACCTTC.

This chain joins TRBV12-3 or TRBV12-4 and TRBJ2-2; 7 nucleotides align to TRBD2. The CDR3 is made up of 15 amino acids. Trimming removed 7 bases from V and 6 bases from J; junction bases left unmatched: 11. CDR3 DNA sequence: TGTGCCAGCACCTCGGGCGGGAGTGGGTCCGGGGAGCTGTTTTTT. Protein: CASTSGGSGSGELFF.

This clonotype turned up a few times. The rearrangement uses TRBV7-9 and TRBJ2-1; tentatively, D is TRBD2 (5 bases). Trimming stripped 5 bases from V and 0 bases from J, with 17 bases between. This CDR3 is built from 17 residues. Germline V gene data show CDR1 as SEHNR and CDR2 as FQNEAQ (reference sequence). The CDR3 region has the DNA TGTGCCAGCAGCCTGCTGGCGGGTAAAAGCTCCTACAATGAGCAGTTCTTC. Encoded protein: CASSLLAGKSSYNEQFF.

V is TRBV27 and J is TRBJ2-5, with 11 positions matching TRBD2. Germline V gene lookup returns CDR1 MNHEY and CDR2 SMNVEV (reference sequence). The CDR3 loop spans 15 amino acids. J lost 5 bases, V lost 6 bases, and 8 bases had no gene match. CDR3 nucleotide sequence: TGTGCCAGCAGCCAACTAGCGGGAGTCCGGGAGACCCAGTACTTC. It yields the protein CASSQLAGVRETQYF.

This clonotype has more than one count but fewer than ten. CDR3: CASSFEAYYGYTF. The DNA for the CDR3 is TGTGCCAGCAGCTTTGAGGCATACTATGGCTACACCTTC. The V and J genes are TRBV7-2 and TRBJ1-2; D gene unclear. The CDR3 length is 13 residues. V was trimmed by 3 bases and J by 3 bases, leaving 8 bases between them. The germline V gene has CDR1 SGHTA and CDR2 FQGNSA.

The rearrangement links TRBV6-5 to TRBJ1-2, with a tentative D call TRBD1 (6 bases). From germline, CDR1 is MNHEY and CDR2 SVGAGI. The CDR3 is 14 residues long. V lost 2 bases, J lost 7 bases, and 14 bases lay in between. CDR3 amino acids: CASSYPGRGGGYTF. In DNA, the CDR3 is TGTGCCAGCAGTTACCCCGGCAGGGGAGGTGGCTACACCTTC.

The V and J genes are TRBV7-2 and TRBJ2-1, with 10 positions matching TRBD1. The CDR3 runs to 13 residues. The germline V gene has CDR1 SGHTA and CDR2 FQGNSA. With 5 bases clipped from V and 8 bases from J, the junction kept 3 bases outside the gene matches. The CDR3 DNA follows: TGTGCCAGCAGCAGACAGGGGGCCTATGAGCAGTTCTTC. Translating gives CASSRQGAYEQFF.

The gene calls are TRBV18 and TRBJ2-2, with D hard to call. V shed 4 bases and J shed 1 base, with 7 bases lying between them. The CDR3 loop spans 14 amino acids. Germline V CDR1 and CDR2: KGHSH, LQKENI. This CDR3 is CASSLGMNTGELFF. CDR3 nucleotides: TGTGCCAGCTCACTCGGCATGAACACCGGGGAGCTGTTTTTT. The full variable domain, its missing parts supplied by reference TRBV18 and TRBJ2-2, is NAGVMQNPRHLVRRRGQEARLRCSPMKGHSHVYWYRQLPEEGLKFMVYLQKENIIDESGMPKERFSAEFPKEGPSILRIQQVVRGDSAAYFCASSLGMNTGELFFGEGSRLTVL.

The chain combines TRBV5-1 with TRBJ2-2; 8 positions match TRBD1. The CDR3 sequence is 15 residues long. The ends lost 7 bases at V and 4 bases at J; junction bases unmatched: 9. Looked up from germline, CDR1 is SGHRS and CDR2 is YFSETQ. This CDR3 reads CASAPPGGPTGELFF. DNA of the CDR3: TGCGCCAGCGCCCCGCCAGGGGGCCCCACCGGGGAGCTGTTTTTT.

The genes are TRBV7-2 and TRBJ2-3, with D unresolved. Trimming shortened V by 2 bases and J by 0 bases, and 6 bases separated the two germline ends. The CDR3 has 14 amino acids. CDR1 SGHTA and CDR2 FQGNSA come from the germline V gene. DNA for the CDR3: TGTGCCAGCAGCTTACCCTCTAGCACAGATACGCAGTATTTT. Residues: CASSLPSSTDTQYF.

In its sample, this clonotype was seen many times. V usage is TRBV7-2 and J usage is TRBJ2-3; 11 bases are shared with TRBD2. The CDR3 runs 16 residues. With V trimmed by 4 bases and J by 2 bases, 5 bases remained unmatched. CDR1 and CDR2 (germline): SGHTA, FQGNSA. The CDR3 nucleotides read TGTGCCAGCAGCTCCGGGACTAGCGGCCTCACAGATACGCAGTATTTT. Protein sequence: CASSSGTSGLTDTQYF.

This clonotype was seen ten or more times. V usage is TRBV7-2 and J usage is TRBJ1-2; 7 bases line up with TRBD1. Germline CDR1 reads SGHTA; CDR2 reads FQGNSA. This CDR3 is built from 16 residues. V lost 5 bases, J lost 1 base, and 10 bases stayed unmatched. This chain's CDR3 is CASSRDRERSNYGYTF. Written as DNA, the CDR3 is TGTGCCAGCAGCCGCGACAGGGAGAGGAGTAACTATGGCTACACCTTC.

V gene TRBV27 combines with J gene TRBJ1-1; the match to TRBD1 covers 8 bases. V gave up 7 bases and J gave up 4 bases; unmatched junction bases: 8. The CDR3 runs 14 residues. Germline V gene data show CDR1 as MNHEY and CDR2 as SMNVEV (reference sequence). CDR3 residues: CASNRQGPVTEAFF. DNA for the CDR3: TGTGCCAGCAACCGACAGGGGCCGGTCACTGAAGCTTTCTTT.

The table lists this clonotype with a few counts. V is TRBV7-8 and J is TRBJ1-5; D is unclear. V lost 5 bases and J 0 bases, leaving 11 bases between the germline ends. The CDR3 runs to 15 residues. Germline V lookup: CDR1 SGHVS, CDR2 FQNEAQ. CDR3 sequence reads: CASSPRRDSNQPQHF. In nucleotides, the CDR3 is TGTGCCAGCAGCCCCAGAAGAGATAGCAATCAGCCCCAGCATTTT.

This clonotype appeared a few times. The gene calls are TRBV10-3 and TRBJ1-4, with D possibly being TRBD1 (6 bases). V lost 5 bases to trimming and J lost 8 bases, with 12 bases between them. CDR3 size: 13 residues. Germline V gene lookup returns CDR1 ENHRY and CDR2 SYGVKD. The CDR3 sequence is CAISTIGQEKLFF. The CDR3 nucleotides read TGTGCCATCAGTACCATCGGACAGGAAAAACTGTTTTTT.

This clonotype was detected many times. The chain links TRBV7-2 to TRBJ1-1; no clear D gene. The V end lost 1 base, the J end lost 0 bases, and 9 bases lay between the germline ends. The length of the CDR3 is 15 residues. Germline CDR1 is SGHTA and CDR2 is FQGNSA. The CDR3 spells CASSLGWAMNTEAFF. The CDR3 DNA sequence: TGTGCCAGCAGCTTAGGGTGGGCCATGAACACTGAAGCTTTCTTT.

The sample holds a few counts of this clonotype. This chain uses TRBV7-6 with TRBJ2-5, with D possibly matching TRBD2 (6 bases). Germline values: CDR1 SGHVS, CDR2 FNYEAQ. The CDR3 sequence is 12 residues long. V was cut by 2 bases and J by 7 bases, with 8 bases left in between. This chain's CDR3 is CASSLQGGTQYF. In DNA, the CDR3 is TGTGCCAGCAGCTTACAGGGAGGGACCCAGTACTTC.

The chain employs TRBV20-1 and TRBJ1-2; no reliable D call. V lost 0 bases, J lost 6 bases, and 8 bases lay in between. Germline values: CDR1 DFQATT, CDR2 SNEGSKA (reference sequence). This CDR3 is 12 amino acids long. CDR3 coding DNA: TGCAGTGCTAGAGATATGCAGGATGGCTACACCTTC. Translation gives CSARDMQDGYTF.

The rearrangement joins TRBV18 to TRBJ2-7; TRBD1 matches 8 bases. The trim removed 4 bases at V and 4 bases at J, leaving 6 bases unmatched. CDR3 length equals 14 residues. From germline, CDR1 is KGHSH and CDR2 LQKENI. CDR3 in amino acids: CASSRDRKGYEQYF. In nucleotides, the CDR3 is TGTGCCAGCTCACGGGACAGGAAAGGGTACGAGCAGTACTTC.

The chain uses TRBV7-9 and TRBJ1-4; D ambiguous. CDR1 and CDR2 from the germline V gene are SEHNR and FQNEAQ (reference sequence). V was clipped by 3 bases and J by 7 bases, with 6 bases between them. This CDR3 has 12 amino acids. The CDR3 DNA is TGTGCCAGCAGCTTCGTAACTGAAAAACTGTTTTTT. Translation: CASSFVTEKLFF.

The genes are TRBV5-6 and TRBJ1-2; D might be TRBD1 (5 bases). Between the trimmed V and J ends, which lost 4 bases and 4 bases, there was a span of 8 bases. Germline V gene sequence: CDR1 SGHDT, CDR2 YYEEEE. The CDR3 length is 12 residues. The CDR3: CASSEGTYGYTF. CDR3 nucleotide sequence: TGTGCCAGCAGCGAGGGGACCTATGGCTACACCTTC.

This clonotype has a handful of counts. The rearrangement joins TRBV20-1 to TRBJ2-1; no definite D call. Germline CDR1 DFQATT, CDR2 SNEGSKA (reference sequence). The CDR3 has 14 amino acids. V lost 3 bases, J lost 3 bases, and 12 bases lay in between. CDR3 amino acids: CSASKTDNYNEQFF. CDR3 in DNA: TGCAGTGCTAGCAAAACAGACAACTACAATGAGCAGTTCTTC.

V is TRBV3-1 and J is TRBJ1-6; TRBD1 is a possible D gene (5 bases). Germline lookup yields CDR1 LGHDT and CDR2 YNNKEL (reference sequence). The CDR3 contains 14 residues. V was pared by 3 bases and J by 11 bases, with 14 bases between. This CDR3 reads CASSHGTEGTPLHF. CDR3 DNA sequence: TGTGCCAGCAGCCACGGGACGGAGGGAACACCCCTCCACTTT.

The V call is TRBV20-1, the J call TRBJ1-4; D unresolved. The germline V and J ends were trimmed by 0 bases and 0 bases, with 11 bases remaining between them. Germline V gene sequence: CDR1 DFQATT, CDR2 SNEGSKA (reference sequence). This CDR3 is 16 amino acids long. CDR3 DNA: TGCAGTGCTAGAGATCGGGCAGACGCAACTAATGAAAAACTGTTTTTT. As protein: CSARDRADATNEKLFF.

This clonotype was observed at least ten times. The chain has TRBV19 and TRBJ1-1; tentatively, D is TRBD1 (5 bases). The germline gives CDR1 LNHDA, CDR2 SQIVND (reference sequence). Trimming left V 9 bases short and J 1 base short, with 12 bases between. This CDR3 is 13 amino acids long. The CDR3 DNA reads TGTGCCAGCAGCATTGGACAGAACACTGAAGCTTTCTTT. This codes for CASSIGQNTEAFF. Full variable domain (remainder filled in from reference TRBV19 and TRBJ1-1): DGGITQSPKYLFRKEGQNVTLSCEQNLNHDAMYWYRQDPGQGLRLIYYSQIVNDFQKGDIAEGYSVSREKKESFPLTVTSAQKNPTAFYLCASSIGQNTEAFFGQGTRLTVV.

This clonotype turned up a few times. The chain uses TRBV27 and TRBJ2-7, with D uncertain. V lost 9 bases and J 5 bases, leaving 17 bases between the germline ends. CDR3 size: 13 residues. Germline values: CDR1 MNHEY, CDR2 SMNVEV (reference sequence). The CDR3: CASQSVTYDEQYF. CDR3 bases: TGTGCCAGTCAGAGCGTGACGTACGACGAGCAGTACTTC.

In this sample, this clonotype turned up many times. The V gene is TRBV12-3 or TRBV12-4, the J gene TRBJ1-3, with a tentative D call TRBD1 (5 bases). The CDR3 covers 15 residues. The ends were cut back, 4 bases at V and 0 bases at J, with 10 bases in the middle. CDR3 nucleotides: TGTGCCAGCAGTTATCAGGGTCGCTCTGGAAACACCATATATTTT. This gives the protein CASSYQGRSGNTIYF.

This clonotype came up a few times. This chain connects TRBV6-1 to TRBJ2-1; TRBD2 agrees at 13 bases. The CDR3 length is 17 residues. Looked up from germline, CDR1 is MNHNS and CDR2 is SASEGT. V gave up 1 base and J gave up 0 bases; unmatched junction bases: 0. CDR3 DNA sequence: TGTGCCAGCAGTGAAGGGACTAGCGGGAGCTCCTACAATGAGCAGTTCTTC. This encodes CASSEGTSGSSYNEQFF.

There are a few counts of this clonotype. The CDR3 reads CASSMSGRVNNEQFF. DNA of the CDR3: TGTGCCAGCAGCATGTCGGGACGAGTAAACAATGAGCAGTTCTTC. The chain combines TRBV7-9 with TRBJ2-1; D possibly uses TRBD1 or TRBD2 (5 bases each). The CDR3 has 15 amino acids. V lost 5 bases and J 5 bases, leaving 16 bases between the germline ends. Germline loops: CDR1 SEHNR, CDR2 FQNEAQ (reference sequence).

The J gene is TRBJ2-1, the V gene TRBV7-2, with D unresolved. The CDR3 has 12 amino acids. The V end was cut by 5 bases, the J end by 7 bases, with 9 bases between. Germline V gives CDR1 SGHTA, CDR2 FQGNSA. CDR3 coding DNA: TGTGCCAGCAGCCGTGCATGGAATGAGCAGTTCTTC. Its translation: CASSRAWNEQFF.

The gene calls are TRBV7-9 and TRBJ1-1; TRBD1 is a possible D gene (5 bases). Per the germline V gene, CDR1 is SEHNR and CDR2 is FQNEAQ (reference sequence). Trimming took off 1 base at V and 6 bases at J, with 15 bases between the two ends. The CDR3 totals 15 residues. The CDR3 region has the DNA TGTGCCAGCAGCTTAGTTGCCGGCAGGGAGGCTGAAGCTTTCTTT. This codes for CASSLVAGREAEAFF.

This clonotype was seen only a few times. In DNA, the CDR3 is TGTGCCAGCAGCCCGGGAGCGGGAGAGGTATCATTCGAGCAGTTCTTC. This translates into CASSPGAGEVSFEQFF. The chain joins TRBV13 to TRBJ2-1, with 8 bases lining up with TRBD2. CDR3 size: 16 residues. Trimming took 5 bases from V and 10 from J; bases not matched to a gene: 16. Germline CDR1 is PRHDT and CDR2 is FYEKMQ (reference sequence).